The TCR beta chain described here comes from a study of Ad26.COV2.S vaccination and SARS-CoV-2 variants. Study-wide context: Ad26.COV2.S given intramuscularly, once or twice 56 days apart.

The data were produced by immunoSEQ multiplex PCR, yet TCRdb's version contains in-frame clones alone and is incomplete. Of around 300,000 clones in the sample, more than 85% were seen once. The sample's treatment: around 19 received Ad26.COV2.S at low or high dose, single or two shots; several received placebo; per-sample allocation not given. The investigators took samples on day 63 after the first vaccine or placebo injection. An Ad26 vector carrying the Wuhan-strain SARS-CoV-2 spike served as the vaccine. Trimming left V 4 bases short and J 3 bases short, with 9 bases between. This CDR3 contains 13 residues. The germline V gene encodes CDR1 ENHRY and CDR2 SYGVKD.

The material was peripheral blood, obtained in a trial of Ad26.COV2.S vaccine versus placebo. This clonotype was sampled from a person aged 18 to 59 who received the Ad26.COV2.S COVID-19 vaccine or a placebo. The genes are TRBV10-3 and TRBJ1-1, with D perhaps TRBD1 (5 bases). Written as DNA, the CDR3 is TGTGCCATCAGTGGGGGGTTAGACACTGAAGCTTTCTTT. This gives the protein CAISGGLDTEAFF.